This T cell receptor beta chain is from a study of cytomegalovirus exposure and HLA in healthy donors. Study at large: Genetic ancestry analysis placed around 76% of the 398 donors that were genotyped in the Caucasian-associated cluster.

Trimming removed 2 bases at V and 1 base at J, with 5 bases between. Germline V gives CDR1 MRHNA, CDR2 SNTAGT. The CDR3 is 13 amino acids. This clone was detected only once. Antigen: not known. The PCR contained 60 Vbeta and 13 Jbeta primers. TCRdb's table, derived via immunoSEQ multiplex PCR, lists solely in-frame clones and lacks some. This table holds roughly 180,000 clones, 75% to 85% found once. Study observations and caveats: A later analysis reported that several of the most significant clusters appeared to be linked to common viral pathogens, among them Epstein-Barr virus.

The gene calls are TRBV6-4 and TRBJ1-1; D gene unclear. Sequences were obtained from PBMCs. This sequence was found in a woman in her 30s in good health and CMV-seropositive. CDR3 protein: CASSDQWNTEAFF. CDR3 bases: TGTGCCAGCAGTGACCAGTGGAACACTGAAGCTTTCTTT.